This T cell receptor beta chain is drawn from a study of tumor-infiltrating lymphocytes in primary liver carcinoma. Co-extracting RNA and DNA was done with roughly 17-32 mg of unsorted bulk tissue as input. The template, around 540 ng total RNA, yielded TCR beta cDNA made with a constant-region primer. Library construction for TCR beta comprised three nested multiplex PCR rounds performed with slightly modified ARM-PCR. In the first two PCR rounds, TRBV1-TRBV30 forward primers were paired with a C-beta reverse primer, and each round lasted about 9 cycles. One entry per CDR3 protein results from TCRdb running MiXCR on the multiplex PCR reads. The sample consists of over 75,000 distinct CDR3 sequences, less than 70% of them appearing once. This CDR3 comprises 16 residues. CDR1 SGHNT and CDR2 YYREEE come from the germline V gene (reference sequence). Study-level points and caveats: Tumors reached a significantly greater top-250-clone fraction than blood did (p = 0.039).

With respect to this clonotype: Its antigen is unknown. Relative to the germline gene, one junction end is altered; a read error may explain this.

The sequence was obtained from a man between 35 and 55 years old with primary liver carcinoma and hepatitis B virus infection. The J gene is TRBJ2-5, the V gene TRBV5-4, with a possible D match to TRBD2 (6 bases). The specimen sequenced was tumor-adjacent normal liver tissue. The CDR3 bases are TGTACCAGCAGCACCCTTAGTGGGAGGCTTCAAGAGAGCCAGTACTTC. This encodes CTSSTLSGRLQESQYF.